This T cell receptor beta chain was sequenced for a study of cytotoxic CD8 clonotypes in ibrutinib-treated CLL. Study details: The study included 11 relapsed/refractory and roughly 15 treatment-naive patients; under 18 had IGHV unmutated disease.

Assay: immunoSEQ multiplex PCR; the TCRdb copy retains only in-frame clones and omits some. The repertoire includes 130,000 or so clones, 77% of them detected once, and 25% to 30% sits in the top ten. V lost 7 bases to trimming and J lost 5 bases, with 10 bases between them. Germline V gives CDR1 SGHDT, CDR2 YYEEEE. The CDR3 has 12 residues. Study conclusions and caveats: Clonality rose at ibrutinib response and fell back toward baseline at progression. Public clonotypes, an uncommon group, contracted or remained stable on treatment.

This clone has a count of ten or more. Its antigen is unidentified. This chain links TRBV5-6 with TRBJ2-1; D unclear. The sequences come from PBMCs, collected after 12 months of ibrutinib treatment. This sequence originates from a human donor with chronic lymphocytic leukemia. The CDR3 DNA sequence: TGTGCCAGCTGCGACTGGAACAATGAGCAGTTCTTC. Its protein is CASCDWNNEQFF.